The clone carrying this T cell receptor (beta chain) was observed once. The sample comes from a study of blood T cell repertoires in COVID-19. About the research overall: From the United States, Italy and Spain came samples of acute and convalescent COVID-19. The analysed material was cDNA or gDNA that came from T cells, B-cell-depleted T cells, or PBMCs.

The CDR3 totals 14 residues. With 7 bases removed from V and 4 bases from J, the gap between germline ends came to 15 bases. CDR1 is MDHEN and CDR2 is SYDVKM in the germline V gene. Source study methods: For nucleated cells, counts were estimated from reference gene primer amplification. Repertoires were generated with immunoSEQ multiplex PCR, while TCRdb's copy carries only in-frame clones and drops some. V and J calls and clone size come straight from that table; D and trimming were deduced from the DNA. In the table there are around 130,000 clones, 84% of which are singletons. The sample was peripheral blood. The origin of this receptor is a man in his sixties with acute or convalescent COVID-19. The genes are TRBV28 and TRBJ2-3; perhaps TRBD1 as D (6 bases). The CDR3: CASKGYRVPDTQYF. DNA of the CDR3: TGTGCCAGCAAAGGCTACAGGGTCCCAGATACGCAGTATTTT.